The 18 T cell receptor beta chains reported below all come from one sample, sequenced in a study of T-cell reconstitution after alpha-beta-depleted transplantation in children. Unique molecular identifiers featured in how the TCRbeta library was prepared. MiXCR, applied by TCRdb to the PCR reads, yields one record per CDR3 protein. Of some 81,000 distinct CDR3 sequences in the sample, roughly an eighth were seen once. Specimen: PBMCs, mostly from graft donor cells, collected 180 days after TCRalphabeta/CD19-depleted stem cell transplant. The receptor source for this set is a male patient between 2 and 15 years old who had a stem cell transplant for acute lymphoblastic leukemia, so the T cells may come from the graft donor.

This clonotype was detected only a few times. The chain carries TRBV9 and TRBJ2-7; 9 bases match TRBD1. This CDR3 is built from 15 residues. Germline CDR1 reads SGDLS; CDR2 reads YYNGEE. Losses at the gene ends were 3 bases for V and 3 bases for J; bases not matched to a gene: 7. The CDR3 protein is CASSGADRGGYEQYF. The CDR3 DNA follows: TGTGCCAGCAGCGGGGCAGACAGGGGGGGCTACGAGCAGTACTTC.

The V call is TRBV7-3, the J call TRBJ1-1, with D perhaps matching TRBD1 (6 bases). CDR1 and CDR2 from the germline V gene are SGHTA and FQGTGA. V lost 5 bases and J 4 bases, leaving 26 bases between the germline ends. The CDR3 is 18 residues long. The CDR3 loop reads CASSTQVGGAGGSTEAFF. In DNA, the CDR3 is TGTGCCAGCAGCACCCAGGTGGGGGGCGCGGGGGGAAGCACTGAAGCTTTCTTT.

J is TRBJ2-5 and V is TRBV7-3; D ambiguous. CDR1 and CDR2 (germline): SGHTA, FQGTGA. The V end lost 5 bases, the J end lost 13 bases, and 5 bases lay between the germline ends. CDR3 length: 8 residues. CDR3 residues: CASSPPYF. The CDR3 bases are TGTGCCAGCAGCCCCCCGTACTTC.

J is TRBJ2-1 and V is TRBV4-3, with 12 bases that match TRBD2. The junction had 12 bases not matched to a gene; V was cut back by 5 bases and J by 7 bases. Germline V gene sequence: CDR1 LGHNA, CDR2 YSLEER. The length of the CDR3 is 17 residues. The DNA for the CDR3 is TGCGCCAGCAGCGACGCTTCCCTAGCGGGAGGGCAAAATGAGCAGTTCTTC. It encodes CASSDASLAGGQNEQFF.

This sequence joins TRBV6-5 and TRBJ1-2; 8 bases fit TRBD1. This CDR3 spans 15 amino acids. The germline CDR1 and CDR2 sequences are MNHEY and SVGAGI. The trim removed 4 bases at V and 3 bases at J, leaving 7 bases unmatched. As DNA, the CDR3 is TGTGCCAGCAGTTTTCTCCTGACAGGGGACTATGGCTACACCTTC. Translating it yields CASSFLLTGDYGYTF.

CDR3: CASSPPGLGRDTGELFF. DNA of the CDR3: TGTGCCAGCAGCCCTCCGGGACTAGGACGGGACACCGGGGAGCTGTTTTTT. This chain links TRBV4-2 with TRBJ2-2; the match to TRBD2 covers 8 bases. The CDR3 totals 17 residues. CDR1 is LGHNA and CDR2 is YNFKEQ in the germline V gene. Trimming cost V 4 bases and J 3 bases; bases outside gene matches: 10.

This clonotype was detected a few times. V is TRBV9 and J is TRBJ2-5; possible D gene TRBD2, 6 bases. The CDR3 has 15 residues. Trimming stripped 0 bases from V and 4 bases from J, with 13 bases between. Germline-derived CDR1 and CDR2 are SGDLS and YYNGEE. CDR3 sequence: CASSVDGGEGETQYF. In DNA, the CDR3 is TGTGCCAGCAGCGTAGACGGGGGAGAGGGAGAGACCCAGTACTTC.

Here the CDR3 reads CASEGRGREHF. Written as DNA, the CDR3 is TGTGCCAGCGAGGGGCGGGGTAGAGAACACTTC. The chain couples TRBV21-1 to TRBJ2-7; the table assigns TRBD1, which was not confirmed against the DNA. TRBV21-1 is assigned pseudogene status. This CDR3 is 11 amino acids long.

This clonotype appeared a few times. The J gene is TRBJ2-6, the V gene TRBV20-1; D uncertain. The germline V gene encodes CDR1 DFQATT and CDR2 SNEGSKA (reference sequence). Trimming took off 3 bases at V and 0 bases at J, with 15 bases between the two ends. The CDR3 is made up of 17 amino acids. CDR3 amino acids: CSARIRTVYSGANVLTF. The CDR3 bases are TGCAGTGCTAGGATTCGAACTGTTTACTCTGGGGCCAACGTCCTGACTTTC.

This clonotype was detected only a few times. The chain couples TRBV6-1 to TRBJ1-2; D is perhaps TRBD1 (5 bases). Trimming left V 6 bases short and J 0 bases short, with 11 bases between. This CDR3 has 14 residues. Germline lookup yields CDR1 MNHNS and CDR2 SASEGT. This CDR3 reads CASREGPANYGYTF. The CDR3 nucleotides read TGTGCCAGCAGAGAGGGGCCAGCTAACTATGGCTACACCTTC.

V usage is TRBV12-3 or TRBV12-4 and J usage is TRBJ2-7; D may be TRBD2 (7 bases). The V end was cut by 10 bases, the J end by 4 bases, with 17 bases between. The CDR3 has 13 residues. The CDR3 loop is CATRGAASYEQYF. CDR3 bases: TGTGCCACCCGGGGGGCAGCGTCTTACGAGCAGTACTTC.

This sequence joins TRBV7-2 and TRBJ2-5, with 7 bases matching TRBD1. CDR1 SGHTA and CDR2 FQGNSA come from the germline V gene. V lost 5 bases to trimming and J lost 2 bases; unmatched junction nucleotides: 8. The CDR3 contains 15 residues. The DNA of the CDR3 is TGTGCCAGCAGCCCAACCGGGACAGCACAAGAGACCCAGTACTTC. Amino acid sequence: CASSPTGTAQETQYF.

The chain couples TRBV21-1 to TRBJ2-5. TRBV21-1 corresponds to a pseudogene. The CDR3 consists of 11 residues. Here the CDR3 DNA reads TGTGCCCGCAGCGCGCAAGAGACCCAGTACTTC. Its protein product is CARSAQETQYF.

There are a few counts of this clonotype. The genes are TRBV19 and TRBJ2-1; possibly TRBD1 for D (5 bases). V was trimmed by 3 bases and J by 4 bases, leaving 19 bases between them. The CDR3 has 17 residues. Germline V gene data show CDR1 as LNHDA and CDR2 as SQIVND (reference sequence). CDR3 sequence: CASSIGLFRQNYNEQFF. CDR3 DNA sequence: TGTGCCAGTAGTATTGGGCTTTTCCGACAGAATTACAATGAGCAGTTCTTC.

This clonotype was seen only a few times. The chain couples TRBV10-3 to TRBJ1-4; possible D gene TRBD1, 5 bases. The V end was cut by 10 bases, the J end by 4 bases, with 19 bases between. The CDR3 totals 15 residues. Germline CDR1 and CDR2: ENHRY and SYGVKD. The CDR3 loop reads CATRPRDSYNEKLFF. The DNA of the CDR3 is TGTGCCACCAGACCGAGAGACAGCTATAATGAAAAACTGTTTTTT.

This clonotype has ten or more counts. The genes are TRBV11-3 and TRBJ2-7, with a possible D match to TRBD2 (5 bases). Trimming cost V 1 base and J 5 bases, with 15 bases left between them. CDR3 size: 15 residues. Germline V gives CDR1 SGHNT, CDR2 YENEEA. CDR3 protein: CASSLGGPRPDEQYF. CDR3 DNA sequence: TGTGCCAGCAGCTTAGGAGGGCCCAGGCCGGACGAGCAGTACTTC.

This clonotype has only a few counts. This rearrangement joins TRBV3-1 to TRBJ1-2; D unclear. The V gene lost 3 bases and the J gene lost 6 bases, with 8 bases spanning the gap. Per the germline V gene, CDR1 is LGHDT and CDR2 is YNNKEL (reference sequence). The CDR3 loop spans 12 amino acids. The CDR3 DNA follows: TGTGCCAGCAGCCAGAGAGGGAATGGCTACACCTTC. It translates to CASSQRGNGYTF.

The chain links TRBV5-1 to TRBJ1-4, with 11 nucleotides matching TRBD1. The CDR3 sequence is 15 residues long. V shed 4 bases, J shed 6 bases, and the junction held 5 bases outside the gene matches. Germline V CDR1 and CDR2: SGHRS, YFSETQ. CDR3 amino acids: CASSPRTGGDEKLFF. CDR3 in DNA: TGCGCCAGCAGCCCAAGGACAGGGGGCGATGAAAAACTGTTTTTT.